The present TCR beta chain was sequenced within a study of T cell responses to AZD1222 COVID-19 vaccine. This clone was picked up a small number of times. Pooling was applied to second doses at about 4 or about 12 weeks. TCRdb keeps only in-frame clones here, not all; method: immunoSEQ multiplex PCR. Of around 100,000 clones in the sample, roughly 87% were seen once. The V gene lost 4 bases and the J gene lost 4 bases, with 14 bases spanning the gap. The germline V gene encodes CDR1 LGHNA and CDR2 YNFKEQ. The CDR3 is 15 residues long. The specimen was peripheral blood, collected 28 days after the second AZD1222 dose. The clonotype originates from an adult who received the AZD1222 COVID-19 vaccine. The rearrangement links TRBV4-2 to TRBJ1-3, with a tentative D call TRBD1 (6 bases). The CDR3 region is CASSLEQGRGNTIYF. CDR3 bases: TGTGCCAGCAGCCTGGAACAGGGACGCGGAAACACCATATATTTT.